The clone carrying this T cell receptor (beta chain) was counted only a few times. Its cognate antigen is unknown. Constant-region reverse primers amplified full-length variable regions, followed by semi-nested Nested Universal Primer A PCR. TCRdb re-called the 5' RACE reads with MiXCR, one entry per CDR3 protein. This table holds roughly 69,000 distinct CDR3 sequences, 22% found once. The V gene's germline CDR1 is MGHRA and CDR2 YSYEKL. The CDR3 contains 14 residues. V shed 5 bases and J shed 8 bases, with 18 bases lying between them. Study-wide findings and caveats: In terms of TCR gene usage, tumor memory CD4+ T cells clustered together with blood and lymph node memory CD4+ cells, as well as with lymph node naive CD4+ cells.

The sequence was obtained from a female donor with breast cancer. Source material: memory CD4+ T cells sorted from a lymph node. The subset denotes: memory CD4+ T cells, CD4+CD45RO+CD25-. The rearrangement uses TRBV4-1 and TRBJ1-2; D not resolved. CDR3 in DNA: TGCGCCAGCAGCTACTCTAGTAGGACCCGCGGCTACACCTTC. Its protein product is CASSYSSRTRGYTF.